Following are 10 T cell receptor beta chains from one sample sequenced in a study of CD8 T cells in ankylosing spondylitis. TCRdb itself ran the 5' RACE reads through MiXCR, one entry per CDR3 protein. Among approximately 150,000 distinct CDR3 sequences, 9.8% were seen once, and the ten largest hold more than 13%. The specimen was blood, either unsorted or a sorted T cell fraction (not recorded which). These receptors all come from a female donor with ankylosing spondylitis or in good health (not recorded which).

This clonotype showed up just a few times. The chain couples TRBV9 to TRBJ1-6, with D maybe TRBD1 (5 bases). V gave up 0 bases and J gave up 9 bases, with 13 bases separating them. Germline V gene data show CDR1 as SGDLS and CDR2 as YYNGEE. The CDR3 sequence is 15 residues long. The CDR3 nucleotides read TGTGCCAGCAGCGTAGATGGGGGTCGGGCTTCACCCCTCCACTTT. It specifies CASSVDGGRASPLHF.

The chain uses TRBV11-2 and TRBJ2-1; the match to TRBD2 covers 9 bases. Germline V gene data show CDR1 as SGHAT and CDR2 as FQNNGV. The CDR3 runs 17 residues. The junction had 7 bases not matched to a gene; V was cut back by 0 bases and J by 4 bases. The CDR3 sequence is CASSLDDGTSLYNEQFF. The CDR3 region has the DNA TGTGCCAGCAGCTTAGATGACGGGACTAGCCTTTACAATGAGCAGTTCTTC.

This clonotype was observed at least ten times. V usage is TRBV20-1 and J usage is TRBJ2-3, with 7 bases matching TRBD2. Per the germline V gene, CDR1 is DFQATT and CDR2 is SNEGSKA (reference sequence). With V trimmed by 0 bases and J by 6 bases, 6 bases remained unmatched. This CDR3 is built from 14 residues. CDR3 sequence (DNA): TGCAGTGCTAGAGATCCCACTAGCGTGGATACGCAGTATTTT. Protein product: CSARDPTSVDTQYF.

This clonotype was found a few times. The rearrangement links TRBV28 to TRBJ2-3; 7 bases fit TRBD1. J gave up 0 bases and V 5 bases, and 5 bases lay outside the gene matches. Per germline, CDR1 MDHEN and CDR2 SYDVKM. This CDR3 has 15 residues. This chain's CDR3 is CASSHDRASTDTQYF. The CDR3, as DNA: TGTGCCAGCAGTCACGACAGGGCGAGCACAGATACGCAGTATTTT.

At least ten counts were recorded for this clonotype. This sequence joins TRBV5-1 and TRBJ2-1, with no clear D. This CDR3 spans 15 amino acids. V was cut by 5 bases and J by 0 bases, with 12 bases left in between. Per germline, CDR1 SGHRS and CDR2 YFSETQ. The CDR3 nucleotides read TGCGCCAGCAGTTACGACTTTAGCTCCTACAATGAGCAGTTCTTC. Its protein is CASSYDFSSYNEQFF.

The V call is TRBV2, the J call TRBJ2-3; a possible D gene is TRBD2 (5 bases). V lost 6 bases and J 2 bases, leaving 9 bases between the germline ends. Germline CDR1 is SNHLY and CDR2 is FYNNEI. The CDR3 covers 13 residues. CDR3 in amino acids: CASRDGNTDTQYF. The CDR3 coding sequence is TGTGCCAGCAGGGACGGGAACACAGATACGCAGTATTTT.

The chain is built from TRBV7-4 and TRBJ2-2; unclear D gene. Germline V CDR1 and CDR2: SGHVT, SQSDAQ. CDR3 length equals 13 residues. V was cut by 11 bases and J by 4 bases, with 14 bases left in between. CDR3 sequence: CAYKRWGTGELFF. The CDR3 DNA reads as TGTGCCTATAAGCGATGGGGCACCGGGGAGCTGTTTTTT.

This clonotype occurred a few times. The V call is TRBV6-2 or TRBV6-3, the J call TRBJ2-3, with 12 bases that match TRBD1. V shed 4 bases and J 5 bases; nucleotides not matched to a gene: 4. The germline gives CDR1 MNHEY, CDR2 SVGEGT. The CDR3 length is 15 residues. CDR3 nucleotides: TGTGCCAGCAGTTGGGGACAGGGGGCCTTAGATACGCAGTATTTT. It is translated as CASSWGQGALDTQYF.

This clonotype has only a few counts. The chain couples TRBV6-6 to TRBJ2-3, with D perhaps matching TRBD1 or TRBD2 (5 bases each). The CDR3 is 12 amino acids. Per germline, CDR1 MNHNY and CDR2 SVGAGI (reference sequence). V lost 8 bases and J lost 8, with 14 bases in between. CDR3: CASGGTSGTQYF. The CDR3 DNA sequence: TGTGCCAGCGGTGGGACGTCAGGTACGCAGTATTTT.

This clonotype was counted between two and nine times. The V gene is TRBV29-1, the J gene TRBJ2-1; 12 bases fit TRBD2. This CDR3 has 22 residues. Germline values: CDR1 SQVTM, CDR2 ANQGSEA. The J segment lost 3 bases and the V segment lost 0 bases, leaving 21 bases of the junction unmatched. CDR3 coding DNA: TGCAGCGTTGAAGATCCCTTCTGGACAGCGACTAGCGGGAGCGAGTACTACAATGAGCAGTTCTTC. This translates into CSVEDPFWTATSGSEYYNEQFF.